This TCR beta chain is drawn from a study of control samples from healthy donors and cancer patients (dated by TCRdb to 2018 to 2020). The library was made by the immunoSEQ multiplex PCR assay. This immuneACCESS table, as held by TCRdb, lists in-frame sequences with V and J called but not all clones. Of the missing ones, under half trace to an unresolved V gene in checked studies; the others have no known cause. This sample gives roughly 50,000 clones in total; around 97% of them show up just once. The top ten clonotypes cover approximately 1.9% of the sample. The germline ends are 20 bases apart after V is trimmed by 0 bases and J by 12 bases. The CDR3 spans 15 residues, from the cysteine through the phenylalanine. The DNA shown is the 45-base CDR3, in frame from base 1. CDR1 is given as LNHNV and CDR2 as YYDKDF, both from the germline V gene (reference sequence). For this clone: The antigen it binds to is not known. No base qualities exist here, and no much larger clone lies one base off it. Other DNA sequences in the same sample also yield this CDR3.

Specimen: blood. This chain joins TRBV15 to TRBJ1-1; the D gene is unclear. This receptor was taken from a woman in her twenties or thirties in good health. The nucleotide sequence is TGTGCCACCAGCAGAGATAGGAATAGTGGGAAGACGTCTTTCTTT. This sequence encodes CATSRDRNSGKTSFF. Where the CDR3 stops, the reference TRBV15 and TRBJ1-1 genes take over; the full variable domain is DAMVIQNPRYQVTQFGKPVTLSCSQTLNHNVMYWYQQKSSQAPKLLFHYYDKDFNNEADTPDNFQSRRPNTSFCFLDIRSPGLGDTAMYLCATSRDRNSGKTSFFGQGTRLTVV.